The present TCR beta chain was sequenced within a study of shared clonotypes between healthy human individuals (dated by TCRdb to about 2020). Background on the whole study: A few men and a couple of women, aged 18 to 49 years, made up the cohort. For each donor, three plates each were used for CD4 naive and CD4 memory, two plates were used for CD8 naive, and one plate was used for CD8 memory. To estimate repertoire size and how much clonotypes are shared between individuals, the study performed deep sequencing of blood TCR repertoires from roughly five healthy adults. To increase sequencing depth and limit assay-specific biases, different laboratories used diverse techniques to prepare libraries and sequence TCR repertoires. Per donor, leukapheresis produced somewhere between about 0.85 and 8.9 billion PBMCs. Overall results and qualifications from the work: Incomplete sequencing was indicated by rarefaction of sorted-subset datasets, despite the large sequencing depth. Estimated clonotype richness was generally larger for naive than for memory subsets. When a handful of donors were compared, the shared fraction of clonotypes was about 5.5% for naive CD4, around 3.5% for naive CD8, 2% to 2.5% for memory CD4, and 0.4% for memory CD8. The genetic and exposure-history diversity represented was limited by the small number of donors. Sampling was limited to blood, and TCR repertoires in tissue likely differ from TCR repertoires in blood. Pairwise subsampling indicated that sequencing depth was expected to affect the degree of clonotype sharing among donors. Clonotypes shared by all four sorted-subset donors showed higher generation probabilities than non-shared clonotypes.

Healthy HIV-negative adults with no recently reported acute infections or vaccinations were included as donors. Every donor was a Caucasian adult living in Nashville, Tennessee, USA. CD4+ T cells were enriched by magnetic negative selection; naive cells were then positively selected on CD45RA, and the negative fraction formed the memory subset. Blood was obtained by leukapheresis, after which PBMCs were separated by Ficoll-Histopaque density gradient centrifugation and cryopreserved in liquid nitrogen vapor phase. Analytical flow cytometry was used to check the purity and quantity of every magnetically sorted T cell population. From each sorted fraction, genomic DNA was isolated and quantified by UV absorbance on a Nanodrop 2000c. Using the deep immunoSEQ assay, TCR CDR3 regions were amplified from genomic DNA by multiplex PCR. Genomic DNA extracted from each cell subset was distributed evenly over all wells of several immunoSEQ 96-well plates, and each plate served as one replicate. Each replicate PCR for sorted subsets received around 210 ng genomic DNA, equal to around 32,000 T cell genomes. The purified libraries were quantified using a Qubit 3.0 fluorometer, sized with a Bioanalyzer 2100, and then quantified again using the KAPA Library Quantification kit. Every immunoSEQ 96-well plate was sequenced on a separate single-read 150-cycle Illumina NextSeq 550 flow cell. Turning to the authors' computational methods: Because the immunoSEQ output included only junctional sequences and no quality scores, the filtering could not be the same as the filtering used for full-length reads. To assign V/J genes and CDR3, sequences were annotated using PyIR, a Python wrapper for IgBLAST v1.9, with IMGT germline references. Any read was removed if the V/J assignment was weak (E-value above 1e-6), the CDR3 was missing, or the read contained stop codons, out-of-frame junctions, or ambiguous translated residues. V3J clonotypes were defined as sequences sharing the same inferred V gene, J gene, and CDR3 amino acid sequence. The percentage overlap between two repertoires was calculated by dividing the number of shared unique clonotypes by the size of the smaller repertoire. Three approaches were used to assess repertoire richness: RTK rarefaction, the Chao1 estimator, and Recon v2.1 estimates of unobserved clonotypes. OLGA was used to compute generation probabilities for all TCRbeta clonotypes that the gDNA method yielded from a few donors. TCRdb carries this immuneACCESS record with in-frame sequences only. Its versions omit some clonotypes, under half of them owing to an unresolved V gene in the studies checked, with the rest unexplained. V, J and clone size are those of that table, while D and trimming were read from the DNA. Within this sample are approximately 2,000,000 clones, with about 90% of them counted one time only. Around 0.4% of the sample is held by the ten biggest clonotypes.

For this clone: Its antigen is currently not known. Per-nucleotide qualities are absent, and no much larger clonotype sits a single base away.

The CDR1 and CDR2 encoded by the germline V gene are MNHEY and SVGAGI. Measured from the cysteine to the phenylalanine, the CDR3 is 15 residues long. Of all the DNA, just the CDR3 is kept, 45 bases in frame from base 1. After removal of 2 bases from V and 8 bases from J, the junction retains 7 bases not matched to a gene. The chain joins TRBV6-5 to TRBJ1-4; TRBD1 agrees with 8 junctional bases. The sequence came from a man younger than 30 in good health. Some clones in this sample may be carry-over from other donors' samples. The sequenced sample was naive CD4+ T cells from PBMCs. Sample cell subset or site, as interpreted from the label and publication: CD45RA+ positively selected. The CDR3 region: CASSYTLGQGEKLFF. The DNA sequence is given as TGTGCCAGCAGTTACACCCTAGGACAGGGCGAAAAACTGTTTTTT.